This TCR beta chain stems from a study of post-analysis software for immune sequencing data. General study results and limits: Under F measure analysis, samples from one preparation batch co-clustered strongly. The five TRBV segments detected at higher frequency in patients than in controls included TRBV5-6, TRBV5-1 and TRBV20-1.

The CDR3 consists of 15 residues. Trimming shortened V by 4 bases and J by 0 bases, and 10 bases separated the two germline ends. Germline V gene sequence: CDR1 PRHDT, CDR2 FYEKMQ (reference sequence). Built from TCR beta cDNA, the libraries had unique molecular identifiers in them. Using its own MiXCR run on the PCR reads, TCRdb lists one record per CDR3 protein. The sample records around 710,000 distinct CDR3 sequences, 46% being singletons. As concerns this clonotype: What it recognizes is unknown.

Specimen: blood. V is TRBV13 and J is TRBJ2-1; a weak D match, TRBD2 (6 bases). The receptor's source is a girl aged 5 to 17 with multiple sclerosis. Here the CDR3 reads CASSSLALSYNEQFF. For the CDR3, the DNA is TGTGCCAGCAGCTCTCTAGCGCTCTCCTACAATGAGCAGTTCTTC.